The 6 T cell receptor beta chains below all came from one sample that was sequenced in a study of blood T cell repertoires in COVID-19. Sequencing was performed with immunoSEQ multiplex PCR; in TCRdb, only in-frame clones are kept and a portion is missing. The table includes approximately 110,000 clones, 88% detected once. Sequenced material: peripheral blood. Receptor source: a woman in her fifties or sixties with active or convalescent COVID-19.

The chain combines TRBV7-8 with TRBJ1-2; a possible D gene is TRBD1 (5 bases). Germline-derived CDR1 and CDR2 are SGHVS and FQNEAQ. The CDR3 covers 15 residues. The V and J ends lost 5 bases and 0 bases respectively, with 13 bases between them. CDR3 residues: CASSTRTPTNYGYTF. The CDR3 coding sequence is TGTGCCAGCAGCACCCGGACACCTACTAACTATGGCTACACCTTC.

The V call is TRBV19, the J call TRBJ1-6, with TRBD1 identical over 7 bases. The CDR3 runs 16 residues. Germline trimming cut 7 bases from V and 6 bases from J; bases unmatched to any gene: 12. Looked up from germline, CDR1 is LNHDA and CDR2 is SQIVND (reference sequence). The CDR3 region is CASTLTPGQLNSPLHF. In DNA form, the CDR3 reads TGTGCCAGTACCCTAACGCCGGGACAGCTTAATTCACCCCTCCACTTT. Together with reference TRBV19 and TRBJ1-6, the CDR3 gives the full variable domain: DGGITQSPKYLFRKEGQNVTLSCEQNLNHDAMYWYRQDPGQGLRLIYYSQIVNDFQKGDIAEGYSVSREKKESFPLTVTSAQKNPTAFYLCASTLTPGQLNSPLHFGNGTRLTVT.

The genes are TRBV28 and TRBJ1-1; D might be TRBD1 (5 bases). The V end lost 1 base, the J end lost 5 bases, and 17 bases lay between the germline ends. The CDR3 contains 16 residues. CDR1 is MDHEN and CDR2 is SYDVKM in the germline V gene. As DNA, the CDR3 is TGTGCCAGCAGTTTATTCCCTCAGGGAAGGGTTACTGAAGCTTTCTTT. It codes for CASSLFPQGRVTEAFF.

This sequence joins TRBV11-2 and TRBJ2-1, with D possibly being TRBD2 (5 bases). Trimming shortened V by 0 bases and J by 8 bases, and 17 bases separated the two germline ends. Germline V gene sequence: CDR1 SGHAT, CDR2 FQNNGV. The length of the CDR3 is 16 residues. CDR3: CASSLDDPSPGDEQFF. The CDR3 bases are TGTGCCAGCAGCTTAGATGACCCCTCCCCCGGGGATGAGCAGTTCTTC.

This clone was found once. In DNA form, the CDR3 reads TGTGCCAGCATCCAGGACTTATACAATGAGCAGTTCTTC. It specifies CASIQDLYNEQFF. The rearrangement uses TRBV2 and TRBJ2-1, with a weak D call TRBD2 (5 bases). The V and J ends lost 7 bases and 4 bases respectively, with 11 bases between them. CDR1 and CDR2 from the germline V gene are SNHLY and FYNNEI. This CDR3 is built from 13 residues.

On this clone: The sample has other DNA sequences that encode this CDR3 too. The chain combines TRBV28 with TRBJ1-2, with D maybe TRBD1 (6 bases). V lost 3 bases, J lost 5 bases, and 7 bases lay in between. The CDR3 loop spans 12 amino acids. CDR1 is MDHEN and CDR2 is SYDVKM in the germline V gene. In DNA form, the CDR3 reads TGTGCCAGCAGTTTTAGGGGGTATGGCTACACCTTC. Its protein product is CASSFRGYGYTF.